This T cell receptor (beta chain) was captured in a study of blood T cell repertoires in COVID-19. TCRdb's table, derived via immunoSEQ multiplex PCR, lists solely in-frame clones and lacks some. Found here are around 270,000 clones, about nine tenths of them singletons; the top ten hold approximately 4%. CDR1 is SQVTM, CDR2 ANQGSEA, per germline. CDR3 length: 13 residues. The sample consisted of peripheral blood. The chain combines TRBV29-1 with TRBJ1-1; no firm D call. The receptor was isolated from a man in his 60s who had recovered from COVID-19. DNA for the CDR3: TGCAGGTCCAGCGTCGGCCCGAACACTGAAGCTTTCTTT. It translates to CRSSVGPNTEAFF.